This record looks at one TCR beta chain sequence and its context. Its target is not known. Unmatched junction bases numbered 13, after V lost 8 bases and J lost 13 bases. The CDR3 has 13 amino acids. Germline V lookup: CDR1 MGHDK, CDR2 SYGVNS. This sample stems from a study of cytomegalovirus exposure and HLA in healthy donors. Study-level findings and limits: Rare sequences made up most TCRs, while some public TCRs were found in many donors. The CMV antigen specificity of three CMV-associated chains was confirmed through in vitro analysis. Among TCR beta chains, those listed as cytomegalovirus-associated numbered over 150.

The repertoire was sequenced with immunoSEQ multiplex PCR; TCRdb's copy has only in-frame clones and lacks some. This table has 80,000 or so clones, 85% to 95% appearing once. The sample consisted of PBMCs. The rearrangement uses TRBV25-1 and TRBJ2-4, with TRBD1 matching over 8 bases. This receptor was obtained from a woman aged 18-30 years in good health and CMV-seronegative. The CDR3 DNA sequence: TGTGCCAGCTCACCATCAGGACAGGGTAGACAGTACTTC. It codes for CASSPSGQGRQYF. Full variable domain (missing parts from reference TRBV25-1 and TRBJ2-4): EADIYQTPRYLVIGTGKKITLECSQTMGHDKMYWYQQDPGMELHLIHYSYGVNSTEKGDLSSESTVSRIRTEHFPLTLESARPSHTSQYLCASSPSGQGRQYFGAGTRLSVL.